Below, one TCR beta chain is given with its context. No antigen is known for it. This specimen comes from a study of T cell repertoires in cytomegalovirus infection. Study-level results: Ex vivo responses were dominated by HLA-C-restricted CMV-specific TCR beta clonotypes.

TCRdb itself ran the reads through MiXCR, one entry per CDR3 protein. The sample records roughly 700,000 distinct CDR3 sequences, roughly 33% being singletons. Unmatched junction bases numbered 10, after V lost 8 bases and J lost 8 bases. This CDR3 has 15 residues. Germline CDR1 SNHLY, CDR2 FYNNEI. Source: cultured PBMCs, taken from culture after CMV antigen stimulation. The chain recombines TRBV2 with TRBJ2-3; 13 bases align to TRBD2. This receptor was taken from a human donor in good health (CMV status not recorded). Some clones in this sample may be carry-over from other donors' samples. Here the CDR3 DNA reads TGTGCCAGCCCCTCTGGACTAGCGGGAGAGGGTACGCAGTATTTT. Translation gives CASPSGLAGEGTQYF.